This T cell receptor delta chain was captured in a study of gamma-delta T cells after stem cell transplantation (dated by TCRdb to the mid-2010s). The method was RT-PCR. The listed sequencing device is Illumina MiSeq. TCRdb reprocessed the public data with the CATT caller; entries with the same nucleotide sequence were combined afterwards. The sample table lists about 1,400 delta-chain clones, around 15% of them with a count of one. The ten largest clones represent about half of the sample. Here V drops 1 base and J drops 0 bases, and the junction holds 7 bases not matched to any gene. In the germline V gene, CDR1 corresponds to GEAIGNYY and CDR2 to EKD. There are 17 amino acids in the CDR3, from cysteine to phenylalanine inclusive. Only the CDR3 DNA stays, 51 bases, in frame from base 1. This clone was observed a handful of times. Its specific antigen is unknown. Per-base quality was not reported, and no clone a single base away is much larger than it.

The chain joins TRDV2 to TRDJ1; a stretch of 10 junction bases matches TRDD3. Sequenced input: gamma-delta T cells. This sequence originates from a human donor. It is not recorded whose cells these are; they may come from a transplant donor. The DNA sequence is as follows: TGTGCCTGTGACACTCTCGGAACTGGGGGATACACCGATAAACTCATCTTT. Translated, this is CACDTLGTGGYTDKLIF.